One and the same sample provided the 6 T cell receptor beta chains below, sequenced in a study of blood T cells in healthy people across ages. Next came a second PCR, run for about 6 to 12 cycles, which used a sample-barcoded 5' primer along with a J-beta primer mix. MiXCR, run by TCRdb on the 5' RACE reads, gives a single entry per CDR3 protein. The sample consists of about 380,000 distinct CDR3 sequences, 45% to 65% of them appearing once. Sequencing was performed on blood. All receptors derive from a man aged 55-75 years in good health.

The chain joins TRBV11-3 to TRBJ2-1; a weak D match, TRBD1 (6 bases). The CDR3 contains 15 residues. The germline V gene has CDR1 SGHNT and CDR2 YENEEA. Trimming pared 5 bases from V and 1 base from J, leaving 12 bases between. CDR3 bases: TGTGCCAGCAGCCCCGGACAGACGTCCTACAATGAGCAGTTCTTC. Protein: CASSPGQTSYNEQFF.

The chain joins TRBV5-4 to TRBJ2-1, with 10 bases fitting TRBD2. The CDR3 contains 15 residues. Trimming cost V 3 bases and J 8 bases; bases outside gene matches: 8. The germline V gene encodes CDR1 SGHNT and CDR2 YYREEE (reference sequence). The CDR3 protein is CASSSKAGGLYEQFF. CDR3 sequence (DNA): TGTGCCAGCAGCTCCAAAGCGGGAGGGTTGTATGAGCAGTTCTTC.

This clonotype came up a few times. The rearrangement links TRBV29-1 to TRBJ1-2, with TRBD1 matching over 8 bases. The germline CDR1 and CDR2 sequences are SQVTM and ANQGSEA. The CDR3 consists of 13 residues. The trim removed 3 bases at V and 7 bases at J, leaving 7 bases unmatched. CDR3 loop: CSVDGRQGPGYTF. DNA of the CDR3: TGCAGCGTTGATGGGAGACAGGGGCCTGGCTACACCTTC.

The chain carries TRBV7-2 and TRBJ2-7; D is uncertain. CDR1 is SGHTA, CDR2 FQGNSA, per germline. V was shortened by 1 base and J by 0 bases, with 10 bases between the two germline ends. The CDR3 extends over 15 amino acids. The CDR3 spells CASSLEISFSYEQYF. CDR3 bases: TGTGCCAGCAGCTTAGAAATTAGCTTCTCCTACGAGCAGTACTTC.

The chain's CDR3 is CASSVRNKGHPGNQPQHF. The CDR3 DNA sequence: TGTGCCAGCAGTGTAAGAAATAAGGGACACCCAGGCAATCAGCCCCAGCATTTT. This chain uses TRBV2 with TRBJ1-5; TRBD1 is a possible D gene (6 bases). Trimming pared 4 bases from V and 2 bases from J, leaving 21 bases between. The CDR3 is 18 amino acids. Per the germline V gene, CDR1 is SNHLY and CDR2 is FYNNEI.

The V gene is TRBV28, the J gene TRBJ1-2, with D perhaps TRBD1 (6 bases). V was shortened by 2 bases and J by 10 bases, with 14 bases between the two germline ends. Germline assignment: CDR1 MDHEN and CDR2 SYDVKM. This CDR3 region has 13 residues. CDR3 amino acids: CASSLAGQQDYTF. The CDR3 bases are TGTGCCAGCAGTTTAGCGGGACAACAGGACTACACCTTC.